Following are 18 T cell receptor beta chains from one sample sequenced in a study of blood T cell repertoires in COVID-19. The protocol was immunoSEQ multiplex PCR, while the TCRdb copy is restricted to in-frame clones and leaves out a portion. In the table there are 150,000 to 200,000 clones, 75% to 95% of which are singletons. Sequenced sample: peripheral blood. These receptors were taken from a man between 45 and 60 years old with acute or convalescent COVID-19.

Written as DNA, the CDR3 is TGTGCCAGCAGCCCCGGGACAGGGCGAAAGACCCAGTACTTC. This translates into CASSPGTGRKTQYF. The chain employs TRBV5-6 and TRBJ2-5; 9 bases map to TRBD1. Germline values: CDR1 SGHDT, CDR2 YYEEEE. This CDR3 is built from 14 residues. Germline trimming cut 4 bases from V and 6 bases from J; bases unmatched to any gene: 7.

The CDR3 nucleotides are TGTGCCAGCAGCTTCGGACAGGGTAATGAAAAACTGTTTTTT. This encodes CASSFGQGNEKLFF. V gene TRBV9 combines with J gene TRBJ1-4; 8 bases are shared with TRBD1. After removal of 4 bases from V and 4 bases from J, the junction contained 3 bases not matched to a gene. The CDR3 has 14 residues. Germline V gene lookup returns CDR1 SGDLS and CDR2 YYNGEE.

This clone was counted once. This chain joins TRBV24-1 and TRBJ2-1, with 8 bases fitting TRBD2. Per germline, CDR1 KGHDR and CDR2 SFDVKD. This CDR3 has 15 residues. V lost 1 base and J lost 3; bases outside the gene matches: 1. CDR3 region: CATSDLLADYNEQFF. Here the CDR3 DNA reads TGTGCCACCAGTGATTTACTAGCGGACTACAATGAGCAGTTCTTC.

The V gene is TRBV19, the J gene TRBJ2-3; 7 bases fit TRBD2. CDR3 length: 16 residues. Germline V gene sequence: CDR1 LNHDA, CDR2 SQIVND (reference sequence). The V and J ends lost 4 bases and 0 bases, in that order; junction bases with no gene match: 7. CDR3 loop: CASSTRTRTSTDTQYF. The CDR3 DNA is TGTGCCAGTAGTACTCGGACTAGGACTAGCACAGATACGCAGTATTTT.

The chain links TRBV6-2 or TRBV6-3 to TRBJ1-1, with 9 bases lining up with TRBD1. After removal of 5 bases from V and 5 bases from J, the junction contained 9 bases not matched to a gene. The germline CDR1 and CDR2 sequences are MNHEY and SVGEGT. The CDR3 covers 15 residues. The CDR3 nucleotides read TGTGCCAGCAGTAAGGACAGGGGAGGGAGGACTGAAGCTTTCTTT. It is translated as CASSKDRGGRTEAFF.

A single count supports this clone. The V gene is TRBV6-5, the J gene TRBJ1-2, with D unclear. Germline V gives CDR1 MNHEY, CDR2 SVGAGI. This CDR3 region has 13 residues. Trimming left V 7 bases short and J 0 bases short, with 9 bases between. The CDR3 DNA follows: TGTGCCAGCACAAGGGAGCCTAACTATGGCTACACCTTC. It encodes CASTREPNYGYTF.

The rearrangement joins TRBV5-8 to TRBJ1-5; 7 bases fit TRBD1. The CDR3 sequence is 15 residues long. Germline values: CDR1 SGHTS, CDR2 YDEGEE. The V and J ends lost 2 bases and 7 bases, in that order; junction bases with no gene match: 9. The CDR3 spells CASSFWKGAGQPQHF. For the CDR3, the DNA is TGTGCCAGCAGCTTCTGGAAGGGGGCAGGACAGCCCCAGCATTTT.

The rearrangement links TRBV9 to TRBJ2-2; 7 nucleotides align to TRBD2. CDR1 and CDR2 (germline): SGDLS, YYNGEE. The CDR3 runs 15 residues. With 4 bases clipped from V and 5 bases from J, the junction kept 8 bases outside the gene matches. CDR3 sequence: CASSLQGGQTGELFF. CDR3 nucleotides: TGTGCCAGCAGCCTCCAGGGAGGGCAAACCGGGGAGCTGTTTTTT.

The V gene is TRBV3-1 (or the pseudogene TRBV3-2), the J gene TRBJ2-3; 8 nucleotides line up with TRBD2. The CDR3 is 15 residues long. The germline V gene has CDR1 LGHDT and CDR2 YNNKEL (reference sequence). V was pared by 0 bases and J by 8 bases, with 7 bases of the junction left unmatched. As DNA, the CDR3 is TGTGCCAGCAGCCAAGACGGGGGGGCCGGAGTTACGCAGTATTTT. This codes for CASSQDGGAGVTQYF.

The V call is TRBV10-3, the J call TRBJ2-1; 9 bases map to TRBD1. This CDR3 has 12 residues. CDR1 is ENHRY and CDR2 is SYGVKD in the germline V gene. J gave up 15 bases and V 4 bases, and 7 bases lay outside the gene matches. CDR3 residues: CAISGSGTGRFF. For the CDR3, the DNA is TGTGCCATCAGTGGATCCGGGACAGGGCGGTTCTTC.

The CDR3 is CASQDRVYGYTF. The DNA for the CDR3 is TGTGCCAGCCAGGACAGGGTTTACGGCTACACCTTC. This chain joins TRBV19 and TRBJ1-2; 8 bases align to TRBD1. Per the germline V gene, CDR1 is LNHDA and CDR2 is SQIVND (reference sequence). CDR3 length: 12 residues. V was pared by 9 bases and J by 8 bases, with 8 bases of the junction left unmatched. Drawing the rest from reference TRBV19 and TRBJ1-2, the complete variable domain is DGGITQSPKYLFRKEGQNVTLSCEQNLNHDAMYWYRQDPGQGLRLIYYSQIVNDFQKGDIAEGYSVSREKKESFPLTVTSAQKNPTAFYLCASQDRVYGYTFGSGTRLTVV.

J is TRBJ2-3 and V is TRBV28, with TRBD2 identical over 8 bases. Per germline, CDR1 MDHEN and CDR2 SYDVKM. The CDR3 extends over 16 amino acids. V lost 5 bases, J lost 6 bases, and 13 bases stayed unmatched. The DNA of the CDR3 is TGTGCCAGCAGTACTTCCTCTGGCGGGAGGTGGGATACGCAGTATTTT. Encoded protein: CASSTSSGGRWDTQYF.

The chain employs TRBV3-1 (or the pseudogene TRBV3-2) and TRBJ2-7; no clear D. The CDR3 totals 14 residues. The germline gives CDR1 LGHDT, CDR2 YNNKEL (reference sequence). Deletions cut 6 bases from V and 4 bases from J, with 16 bases between. As DNA, the CDR3 is TGTGCCAGCAGTCTCGGTGGGCTTATATACGAGCAGTACTTC. Amino acids: CASSLGGLIYEQYF.

The chain couples TRBV11-2 to TRBJ1-4; 8 bases align to TRBD1. With 5 bases clipped from V and 6 bases from J, the junction kept 5 bases outside the gene matches. The germline V gene encodes CDR1 SGHAT and CDR2 FQNNGV. The CDR3 consists of 14 residues. CDR3 loop: CASSPTGADEKLFF. In nucleotides, the CDR3 is TGTGCCAGCAGCCCGACAGGGGCCGATGAAAAACTGTTTTTT.

The sample holds one count of this clone. J is TRBJ2-1 and V is TRBV19; 10 bases align to TRBD2. V lost 5 bases, J lost 4 bases, and 11 bases stayed unmatched. Germline V gene data show CDR1 as LNHDA and CDR2 as SQIVND (reference sequence). This CDR3 has 17 amino acids. The CDR3 DNA reads TGTGCCAGTAGTGCCCCCGGACTAGCGGAAGATTACAATGAGCAGTTCTTC. Its translation: CASSAPGLAEDYNEQFF.

The chain is built from TRBV7-2 and TRBJ2-3; TRBD2 aligns across 10 bases. The trim removed 0 bases at V and 2 bases at J, leaving 8 bases unmatched. The CDR3 length is 18 residues. Germline-derived CDR1 and CDR2 are SGHTA and FQGNSA. CDR3 nucleotide sequence: TGTGCCAGCAGCTTAGCTGGAGGAGCGGGGGGGTTCACAGATACGCAGTATTTT. Residues: CASSLAGGAGGFTDTQYF.

The rearrangement uses TRBV12-5 and TRBJ2-7; TRBD1 matches 11 bases. In germline, CDR1 is LGHNT, CDR2 FRNRAP. With 2 bases clipped from V and 4 bases from J, the junction kept 13 bases outside the gene matches. The CDR3 loop spans 18 amino acids. CDR3 residues: CASGLPLPEDRGLYEQYV. Here the CDR3 DNA reads TGTGCTAGTGGTTTGCCCTTGCCGGAGGACAGGGGGCTTTACGAGCAGTACGTC.

This chain uses TRBV10-1 with TRBJ2-3, with 8 bases that match TRBD2. The CDR3 is 14 residues long. Germline lookup yields CDR1 WNHNN and CDR2 SYGVQD (reference sequence). The V and J ends lost 8 bases and 2 bases, in that order; junction bases with no gene match: 6. As DNA, the CDR3 is TGCGCCAGCCCCGGGGGGGGCCACACAGATACGCAGTATTTT. It specifies CASPGGGHTDTQYF.